A single sample gave rise to the 28 T cell receptor beta chains below, sequenced in a study of T-cell memory formation after mild COVID-19. Via MiXCR, TCRdb re-called the 5' RACE reads, giving one row per CDR3 protein. The sample holds about 140,000 distinct CDR3 sequences, 15% to 20% seen once. Source material: PBMCs or a T cell subset sorted from them (not recorded which). These receptors came from an adult woman who had mild COVID-19 (a few samples of this study predate the infection). Cell type and time point are not known.

This clonotype appeared a few times. The chain is built from TRBV27 and TRBJ2-7; 10 nucleotides agree with TRBD1. This CDR3 has 16 amino acids. Trimming took 1 base from V and 2 from J; bases not matched to a gene: 5. Germline CDR1 and CDR2: MNHEY and SMNVEV (reference sequence). For the CDR3, the DNA is TGTGCCAGCAGTTTATTCACCGGACAGGGGGCCTACGAGCAGTACTTC. Protein product: CASSLFTGQGAYEQYF.

This clonotype has a handful of counts. The chain employs TRBV2 and TRBJ2-2, with TRBD2 matching over 10 bases. This CDR3 has 16 amino acids. The trim removed 5 bases at V and 7 bases at J, leaving 10 bases unmatched. CDR1 is SNHLY and CDR2 is FYNNEI in the germline V gene. The CDR3 here is CASSWSGRAADGELFF. The CDR3 DNA is TGTGCCAGCAGTTGGAGCGGGAGGGCCGCCGACGGGGAGCTGTTTTTT. Together with reference TRBV2 and TRBJ2-2, the CDR3 gives the full variable domain: EPEVTQTPSHQVTQMGQEVILRCVPISNHLYFYWYRQILGQKVEFLVSFYNNEISEKSEIFDDQFSVERPDGSNFTLKIRSTKLEDSAMYFCASSWSGRAADGELFFGEGSRLTVL.

The table lists this clonotype with a few counts. The V call is TRBV6-2 or TRBV6-3, the J call TRBJ2-7, with TRBD2 as a possible D gene (6 bases). The CDR3 has 16 amino acids. Germline V gives CDR1 MNHEY, CDR2 SVGEGT. V was clipped by 2 bases and J by 3 bases, with 17 bases between them. Here the CDR3 reads CASSYRPGTLFYEQYF. CDR3 DNA sequence: TGTGCCAGCAGTTACCGGCCGGGGACTTTGTTCTACGAGCAGTACTTC.

This clonotype was seen ten or more times. The V gene is TRBV2, the J gene TRBJ2-7, with TRBD2 as a possible D gene (6 bases). Germline loops: CDR1 SNHLY, CDR2 FYNNEI. Trimming removed 8 bases at V and 4 bases at J, with 24 bases between. This CDR3 is built from 16 residues. Written as DNA, the CDR3 is TGTGCCAGCGAGTACTTCCCCCAGGGACTCACGTACGAGCAGTACTTC. Its protein product is CASEYFPQGLTYEQYF.

The chain carries TRBV5-6 and TRBJ2-5; possibly TRBD2 for D (6 bases). The V end was cut by 3 bases, the J end by 2 bases, with 11 bases between. Germline V gives CDR1 SGHDT, CDR2 YYEEEE. CDR3 length equals 14 residues. The CDR3 DNA sequence: TGTGCCAGCAGCTACCGCGGGGCACAAGAGACCCAGTACTTC. Translated: CASSYRGAQETQYF.

In nucleotides, the CDR3 is TGTGCCAGCTCATCGACAGGGAGCTACGAGCAGTACTTC. Residues: CASSSTGSYEQYF. The chain combines TRBV18 with TRBJ2-7, with TRBD1 matching over 7 bases. The CDR3 is 13 residues long. V was pared by 5 bases and J by 3 bases, with 4 bases of the junction left unmatched. Germline loops: CDR1 KGHSH, CDR2 LQKENI.

Only one count was recorded for this clonotype. This rearrangement joins TRBV5-1 to TRBJ2-7; D not resolved. Deletions cut 1 base from V and 2 bases from J, with 16 bases between. From germline, CDR1 is SGHRS and CDR2 YFSETQ. The CDR3 covers 16 residues. The CDR3 DNA reads as TGCGCCAGCAGCTTGCACGTTTGGCTCGAAACCTACGAGCAGTACTTC. Its protein product is CASSLHVWLETYEQYF.

This clonotype has a handful of counts. Mismatch with germline at one junction end may stem from a read error. This chain links TRBV5-1 with TRBJ2-3, with TRBD2 identical over 8 bases. Germline lookup yields CDR1 SGHRS and CDR2 YFSETQ. This CDR3 has 14 residues. The CDR3 protein is CASSLGTSKDTQYF. CDR3 nucleotide sequence: TGCGCCAGCAGCTTGGGGACTAGCAAAGATACGCAGTATTTT.

This clonotype was counted at least ten times. The chain couples TRBV7-2 to TRBJ2-2; D is uncertain. The length of the CDR3 is 13 residues. V gave up 2 bases and J gave up 5 bases, with 6 bases separating them. Germline lookup yields CDR1 SGHTA and CDR2 FQGNSA. In nucleotides, the CDR3 is TGTGCCAGCAGCTTAATTTTGACCGGGGAGCTGTTTTTT. It yields the protein CASSLILTGELFF. The whole variable domain, filled in from reference TRBV7-2 and TRBJ2-2, reads GAGVSQSPSNKVTEKGKDVELRCDPISGHTALYWYRQSLGQGLEFLIYFQGNSAPDKSGLPSDRFSAERTGGSVSTLTIQRTQQEDSAVYLCASSLILTGELFFGEGSRLTVL.

This clonotype was picked up a small number of times. The chain has TRBV7-6 and TRBJ1-1; D remains unclear. Germline V gene lookup returns CDR1 SGHVS and CDR2 FNYEAQ. This CDR3 has 14 residues. The V end lost 1 base, the J end lost 0 bases, and 6 bases lay between the germline ends. The CDR3 region is CASSLGEMNTEAFF. In DNA, the CDR3 is TGTGCCAGCAGCTTAGGGGAGATGAACACTGAAGCTTTCTTT.

This clonotype was seen more than once but under ten times. J is TRBJ2-7 and V is TRBV7-3, with TRBD1 matching 7 bases. Germline trimming cut 0 bases from V and 6 bases from J; bases unmatched to any gene: 5. CDR3 size: 14 residues. Germline CDR1 SGHTA, CDR2 FQGTGA. In DNA, the CDR3 is TGTGCCAGCAGCTTAACGGCAGGGGGACGCGAGCAGTACTTC. It yields the protein CASSLTAGGREQYF.

V and J are TRBV9 and TRBJ2-7, with D perhaps matching TRBD2 (5 bases). Germline V CDR1 and CDR2: SGDLS, YYNGEE. CDR3 size: 13 residues. V lost 3 bases to trimming and J lost 8 bases, with 15 bases between them. CDR3 coding DNA: TGTGCCAGCAGCGCGGTGGAGGCCGGGCAGCAGTACTTC. It yields the protein CASSAVEAGQQYF.

This clonotype was observed a few times. The V and J genes are TRBV25-1 and TRBJ2-7; D remains unclear. The V end was cut by 4 bases, the J end by 0 bases, with 7 bases between. Germline CDR1 and CDR2: MGHDK and SYGVNS. The length of the CDR3 is 13 residues. As DNA, the CDR3 is TGTGCCAGCAGTGTCCAGAACTCCTACGAGCAGTACTTC. It translates to CASSVQNSYEQYF.

This clonotype was found a few times. V gene TRBV24-1 combines with J gene TRBJ2-1, with 12 bases fitting TRBD2. Germline CDR1 and CDR2: KGHDR and SFDVKD. The CDR3 spans 16 residues. The junction had 7 bases not matched to a gene; V was cut back by 3 bases and J by 8 bases. The CDR3 sequence is CATSDLLAGGPHEQFF. In DNA form, the CDR3 reads TGTGCCACCAGTGATCTTCTAGCGGGAGGGCCACATGAGCAGTTCTTC.

This clonotype was seen more than once but under ten times. This chain connects TRBV5-1 to TRBJ2-7; D is uncertain. V lost 3 bases and J lost 7, with 11 bases in between. The V gene's germline CDR1 is SGHRS and CDR2 YFSETQ. This CDR3 region has 12 residues. The CDR3 reads CASSSQGKEQYF. The CDR3 DNA follows: TGCGCCAGCAGCTCCCAAGGAAAAGAGCAGTACTTC. Together with reference TRBV5-1 and TRBJ2-7, the CDR3 gives the full variable domain: KAGVTQTPRYLIKTRGQQVTLSCSPISGHRSVSWYQQTPGQGLQFLFEYFSETQRNKGNFPGRFSGRQFSNSRSEMNVSTLELGDSALYLCASSSQGKEQYFGPGTRLTVT.

In its sample, this clonotype was seen a few times. The chain carries TRBV7-9 and TRBJ2-2; a weak D match, TRBD2 (5 bases). V lost 4 bases to trimming and J lost 3 bases, with 15 bases between them. The CDR3 contains 16 residues. Germline V gene data show CDR1 as SEHNR and CDR2 as FQNEAQ (reference sequence). CDR3 sequence: CASSSPSGFDTGELFF. The DNA for the CDR3 is TGTGCCAGCAGCTCCCCCAGCGGCTTCGACACCGGGGAGCTGTTTTTT.

The chain combines TRBV6-5 with TRBJ1-6; no clear D gene. The CDR3 covers 15 residues. Trimming took 6 bases from V and 0 from J, leaving 9 bases between them. The germline V gene encodes CDR1 MNHEY and CDR2 SVGAGI. CDR3 residues: CASRLDDSYNSPLHF. The CDR3 nucleotides are TGTGCCAGCAGGCTAGATGACTCCTATAATTCACCCCTCCACTTT.

In this sample, this clonotype turned up many times. The chain links TRBV29-1 to TRBJ2-3; 7 bases agree with TRBD2. J gave up 7 bases and V 6 bases, and 4 bases lay outside the gene matches. Germline V gene lookup returns CDR1 SQVTM and CDR2 ANQGSEA. The CDR3 has 11 residues. CDR3 in amino acids: CSVRGGNTQYF. The CDR3 DNA reads TGCAGCGTCCGCGGGGGAAATACGCAGTATTTT.

This chain joins TRBV2 and TRBJ2-1; D possibly corresponds to TRBD1 (6 bases). With 4 bases removed from V and 8 bases from J, the gap between germline ends came to 15 bases. The CDR3 has 14 amino acids. Germline CDR1 reads SNHLY; CDR2 reads FYNNEI. CDR3 loop: CASSGSGTLDEQFF. CDR3 nucleotide sequence: TGTGCCAGCAGTGGCTCCGGGACACTAGATGAGCAGTTCTTC.

This clonotype was observed a few times. V and J are TRBV6-5 and TRBJ1-2, with 7 bases fitting TRBD1. V trimming: 5 bases; J trimming: 7 bases; junction bases outside the gene matches: 7. The CDR3 totals 13 residues. The germline gives CDR1 MNHEY, CDR2 SVGAGI. The CDR3 DNA reads as TGTGCCAGCAGTACCCGGACAGGTCGTGGCTACACCTTC. The encoded protein is CASSTRTGRGYTF.

V is TRBV14 and J is TRBJ2-7; 9 bases map to TRBD2. The length of the CDR3 is 15 residues. V trimming: 1 base; J trimming: 7 bases; junction bases outside the gene matches: 8. Germline CDR1 reads SGHDN; CDR2 reads FVKESK. This CDR3 reads CASSQVTSGPLEQYF. Written as DNA, the CDR3 is TGTGCCAGCAGCCAAGTGACTAGCGGCCCGCTGGAGCAGTACTTC.

This clonotype came up a few times. The genes are TRBV5-1 and TRBJ2-1, with a weak D call TRBD2 (6 bases). V was pared by 0 bases and J by 9 bases, with 10 bases between. Germline V gives CDR1 SGHRS, CDR2 YFSETQ. This CDR3 is 13 amino acids long. The chain's CDR3 is CASSLEQGGEQFF. As DNA, the CDR3 is TGCGCCAGCAGCTTGGAGCAGGGAGGTGAGCAGTTCTTC.

The V call is TRBV3-1, the J call TRBJ2-7, with D possibly being TRBD2 (5 bases). CDR3 length equals 15 residues. Germline V gene data show CDR1 as LGHDT and CDR2 as YNNKEL (reference sequence). V lost 3 bases and J lost 7, with 19 bases in between. The CDR3 reads CASSQGSGPPGEQYF. The DNA of the CDR3 is TGTGCCAGCAGCCAGGGGTCAGGACCTCCGGGGGAGCAGTACTTC.

Only a few counts were recorded for this clonotype. This chain links TRBV3-1 with TRBJ2-1; weak D call: TRBD2 (8 bases). The CDR3 is 16 amino acids. The germline gives CDR1 LGHDT, CDR2 YNNKEL (reference sequence). V lost 6 bases and J 6 bases, leaving 21 bases between the germline ends. This chain's CDR3 is CASSQIAGRGLNEQFF. The CDR3 region has the DNA TGTGCCAGCAGTCAAATAGCGGGAAGGGGGCTCAATGAGCAGTTCTTC.

The V call is TRBV19, the J call TRBJ2-7; D remains ambiguous. The CDR3 loop spans 14 amino acids. V was shortened by 7 bases and J by 3 bases, with 16 bases between the two germline ends. The germline CDR1 and CDR2 sequences are LNHDA and SQIVND (reference sequence). The CDR3 reads CASTPSGSFYEQYF. DNA for the CDR3: TGTGCCAGTACCCCATCGGGCAGCTTCTACGAGCAGTACTTC.

There are a few counts of this clonotype. The chain is built from TRBV29-1 and TRBJ2-7, with TRBD2 matching over 7 bases. The trim removed 6 bases at V and 5 bases at J, leaving 13 bases unmatched. The V gene's germline CDR1 is SQVTM and CDR2 ANQGSEA. This CDR3 contains 14 residues. CDR3 DNA sequence: TGCAGCGTAGCCCGCTTTGCGGGAGAGGACGAGCAGTACTTC. Protein: CSVARFAGEDEQYF.

The chain couples TRBV6-5 to TRBJ2-7; D might be TRBD1 or TRBD2, each matching 7 bases. Per the germline V gene, CDR1 is MNHEY and CDR2 is SVGAGI. The CDR3 totals 15 residues. The V and J ends lost 8 bases and 7 bases respectively, with 24 bases between them. CDR3: CASRTGEGVAWEQYF. The CDR3 DNA reads as TGTGCCAGCCGAACAGGGGAGGGAGTAGCCTGGGAGCAGTACTTC.

This clonotype qualifies as medium-sized (0.01 to 0.1%). The genes are TRBV7-9 and TRBJ2-3; 7 bases map to TRBD2. Germline CDR1 is SEHNR and CDR2 is FQNEAQ (reference sequence). Unmatched junction bases numbered 8, after V lost 1 base and J lost 1 base. The CDR3 covers 17 residues. CDR3 coding DNA: TGTGCCAGCAGCTTAGGGTCAGCGGGGAGTCGCACAGATACGCAGTATTTT. Translated, it gives CASSLGSAGSRTDTQYF.